The text below deals with one T cell receptor (beta chain). Antigen: not known. Donors were ostensibly healthy at sampling, although undocumented immune exposures were probable. The data were taken from a study of cytomegalovirus exposure and HLA in healthy donors. V lost 4 bases, J lost 3 bases, and 12 bases stayed unmatched. The CDR3 has 17 residues. Germline CDR1 and CDR2: MNHEY and SMNVEV (reference sequence). Findings and limits, study-wide: Certain indistinguishable V segments, among them TRBV6-2 and TRBV6-3, were excluded. The authors listed 150 to 200 TCR beta chains as cytomegalovirus-associated. Most CMV-associated TCR beta chains were later found to appear HLA-restricted.

The PCR contained 60 Vbeta and 13 Jbeta primers. Produced via immunoSEQ multiplex PCR; TCRdb's table is partial and in-frame only. The top ten hold 1.5% to 2% of the sample, which has 250,000 to 300,000 clones, around 90% seen once. The receptor was derived from a girl aged 2 to 9 in good health and CMV-seronegative. The J gene is TRBJ1-1, the V gene TRBV27, with 9 bases matching TRBD1. The specimen was PBMCs. The CDR3 DNA sequence: TGTGCCAGCAGTTCAGCCGGACAGGGGTTTGCGGACACTGAAGCTTTCTTT. Protein sequence: CASSSAGQGFADTEAFF.